This TCR beta chain emerged from a study of shared clonotypes between healthy human individuals. Turning to the study itself: Aged between 18 and 49, the donors were a couple of women and three men.

The CD4+ fraction was divided into a CD45RA+ naive subset and a CD45RA-negative memory subset. The authors split each subset's genomic DNA evenly across several immunoSEQ plates. Assay: immunoSEQ multiplex PCR; the TCRdb copy retains only in-frame clones and omits some. There are 950,000 to 1,200,000 clones in the sample; 77% occur only once, and 0.89% lies in the top ten. Germline V CDR1 and CDR2: MNHEY, SVGAGI. There are 15 residues in the CDR3. Deletions cut 5 bases from V and 2 bases from J, with 13 bases between. What was sequenced was memory CD4+ T cells from PBMCs. Noted subset: CD45RA-negative fraction. The TCR sequence derives from a man aged 18 to 35 in good health. Some clones in this sample may be carry-over from other donors' samples. The V gene is TRBV6-5, the J gene TRBJ1-3; D is possibly TRBD1 (5 bases). The CDR3 DNA reads TGTGCCAGCAGTGCTCAGGGATGGCCTGGAAACACCATATATTTT. Residues: CASSAQGWPGNTIYF.